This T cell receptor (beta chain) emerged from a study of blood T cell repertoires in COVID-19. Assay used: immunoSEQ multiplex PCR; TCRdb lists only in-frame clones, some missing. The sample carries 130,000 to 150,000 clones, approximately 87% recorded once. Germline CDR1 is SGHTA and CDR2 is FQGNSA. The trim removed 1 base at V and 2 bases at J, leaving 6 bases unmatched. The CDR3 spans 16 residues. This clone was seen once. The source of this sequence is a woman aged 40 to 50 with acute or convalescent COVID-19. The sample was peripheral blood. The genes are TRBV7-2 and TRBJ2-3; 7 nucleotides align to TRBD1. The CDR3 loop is CASSLGGQSFTDTQYF. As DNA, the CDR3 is TGTGCCAGCAGCTTAGGGGGACAGTCCTTCACAGATACGCAGTATTTT. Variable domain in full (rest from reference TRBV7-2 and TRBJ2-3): GAGVSQSPSNKVTEKGKDVELRCDPISGHTALYWYRQSLGQGLEFLIYFQGNSAPDKSGLPSDRFSAERTGGSVSTLTIQRTQQEDSAVYLCASSLGGQSFTDTQYFGPGTRLTVL.